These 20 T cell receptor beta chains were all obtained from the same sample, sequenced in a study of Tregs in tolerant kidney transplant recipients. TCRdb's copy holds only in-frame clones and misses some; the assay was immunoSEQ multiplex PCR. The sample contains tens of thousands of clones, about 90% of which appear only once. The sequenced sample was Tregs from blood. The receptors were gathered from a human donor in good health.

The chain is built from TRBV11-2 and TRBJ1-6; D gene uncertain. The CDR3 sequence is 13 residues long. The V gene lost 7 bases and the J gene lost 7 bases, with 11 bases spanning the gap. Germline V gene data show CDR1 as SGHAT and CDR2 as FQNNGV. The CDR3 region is CASNLGMNSPLHF. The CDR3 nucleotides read TGTGCCAGCAACCTGGGGATGAATTCACCCCTCCACTTT.

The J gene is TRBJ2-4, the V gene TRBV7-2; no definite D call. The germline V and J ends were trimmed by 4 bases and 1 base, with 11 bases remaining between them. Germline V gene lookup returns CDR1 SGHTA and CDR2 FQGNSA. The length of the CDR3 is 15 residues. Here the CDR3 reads CASSYVAWAKNIQYF. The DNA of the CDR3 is TGTGCCAGCAGCTACGTGGCGTGGGCCAAAAACATTCAGTACTTC.

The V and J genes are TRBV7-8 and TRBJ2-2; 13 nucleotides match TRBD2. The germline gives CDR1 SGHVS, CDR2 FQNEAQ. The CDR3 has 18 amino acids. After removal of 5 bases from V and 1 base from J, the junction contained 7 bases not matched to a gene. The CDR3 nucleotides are TGTGCCAGCAGCCGCCGGACTAGCGGGAGTGTGAACACCGGGGAGCTGTTTTTT. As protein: CASSRRTSGSVNTGELFF.

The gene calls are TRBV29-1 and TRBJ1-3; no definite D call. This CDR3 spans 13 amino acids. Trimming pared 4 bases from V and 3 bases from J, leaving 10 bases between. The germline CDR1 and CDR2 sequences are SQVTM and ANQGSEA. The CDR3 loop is CSVAGRVGNTIYF. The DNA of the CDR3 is TGCAGCGTTGCTGGCCGGGTTGGAAACACCATATATTTT.

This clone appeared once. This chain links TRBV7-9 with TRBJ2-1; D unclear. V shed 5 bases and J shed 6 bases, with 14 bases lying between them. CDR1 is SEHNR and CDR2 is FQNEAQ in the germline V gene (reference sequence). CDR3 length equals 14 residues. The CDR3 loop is CASSLPTPLNEQFF. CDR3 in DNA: TGTGCCAGCAGCCTACCGACCCCCCTCAATGAGCAGTTCTTC.

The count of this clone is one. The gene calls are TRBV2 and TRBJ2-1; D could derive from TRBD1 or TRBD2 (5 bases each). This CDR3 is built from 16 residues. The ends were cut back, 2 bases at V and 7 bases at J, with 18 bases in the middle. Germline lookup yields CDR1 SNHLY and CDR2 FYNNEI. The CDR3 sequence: CASSESGTPTPNEQFF. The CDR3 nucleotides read TGTGCCAGCAGTGAATCGGGGACCCCGACCCCAAATGAGCAGTTCTTC.

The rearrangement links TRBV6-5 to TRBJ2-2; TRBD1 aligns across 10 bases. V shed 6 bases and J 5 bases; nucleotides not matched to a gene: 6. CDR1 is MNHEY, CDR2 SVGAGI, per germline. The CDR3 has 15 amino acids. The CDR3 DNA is TGTGCCAGCAGGCGACAGGGGGCAAGGACCGGGGAGCTGTTTTTT. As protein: CASRRQGARTGELFF.

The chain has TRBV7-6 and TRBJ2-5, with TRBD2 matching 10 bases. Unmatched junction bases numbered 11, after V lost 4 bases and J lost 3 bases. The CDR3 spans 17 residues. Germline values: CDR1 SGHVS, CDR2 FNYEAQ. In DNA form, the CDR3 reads TGTGCCAGCAGCTCAAAGATGGCTAGCGGGGGAGAAGAGACCCAGTACTTC. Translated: CASSSKMASGGEETQYF.

DNA of the CDR3: TGTGCCAGCAGCTACAAACCCGGGGAGGCAAACACTGAAGCTTTCTTT. Translation gives CASSYKPGEANTEAFF. The chain uses TRBV11-2 and TRBJ1-1; D is unresolved. Germline-derived CDR1 and CDR2 are SGHAT and FQNNGV. The CDR3 spans 16 residues. V was clipped by 4 bases and J by 2 bases, with 17 bases between them.

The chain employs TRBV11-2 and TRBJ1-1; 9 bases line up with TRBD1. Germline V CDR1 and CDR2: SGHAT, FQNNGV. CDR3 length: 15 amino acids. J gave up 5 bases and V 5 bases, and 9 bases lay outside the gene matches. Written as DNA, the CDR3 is TGTGCCAGCAGCCGGACAGGGGTCCCGCGGACTGAAGCTTTCTTT. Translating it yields CASSRTGVPRTEAFF. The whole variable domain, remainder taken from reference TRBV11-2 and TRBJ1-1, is EAGVAQSPRYKIIEKRQSVAFWCNPISGHATLYWYQQILGQGPKLLIQFQNNGVVDDSQLPKDRFSAERLKGVDSTLKIQPAKLEDSAVYLCASSRTGVPRTEAFFGQGTRLTVV.

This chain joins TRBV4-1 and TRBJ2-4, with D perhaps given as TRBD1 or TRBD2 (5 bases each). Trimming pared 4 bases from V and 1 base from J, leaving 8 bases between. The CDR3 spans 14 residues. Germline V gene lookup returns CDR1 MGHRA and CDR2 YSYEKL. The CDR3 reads CASSPGRAKNIQYF. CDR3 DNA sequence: TGCGCCAGCAGCCCGGGACGGGCCAAAAACATTCAGTACTTC.

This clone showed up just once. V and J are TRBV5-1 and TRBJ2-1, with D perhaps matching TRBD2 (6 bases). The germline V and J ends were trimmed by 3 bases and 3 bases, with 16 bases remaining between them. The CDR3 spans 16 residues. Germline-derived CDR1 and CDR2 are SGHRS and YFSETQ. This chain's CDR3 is CASSWPSSASYNEQFF. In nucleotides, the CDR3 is TGCGCCAGCAGCTGGCCCTCTAGCGCGAGCTACAATGAGCAGTTCTTC.

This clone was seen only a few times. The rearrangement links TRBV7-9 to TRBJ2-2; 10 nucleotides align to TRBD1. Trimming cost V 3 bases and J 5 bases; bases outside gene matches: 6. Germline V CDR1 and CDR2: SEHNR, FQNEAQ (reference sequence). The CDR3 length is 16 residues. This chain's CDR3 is CASSFFRDRGTGELFF. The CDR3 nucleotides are TGTGCCAGCAGCTTCTTTAGGGACAGGGGAACCGGGGAGCTGTTTTTT.

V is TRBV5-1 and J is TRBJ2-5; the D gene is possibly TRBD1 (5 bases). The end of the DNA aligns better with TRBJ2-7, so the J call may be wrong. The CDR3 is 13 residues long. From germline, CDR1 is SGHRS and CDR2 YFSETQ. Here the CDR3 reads CASSSGQGNEQYF. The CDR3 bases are TGCGCCAGCAGCTCCGGGCAGGGCAACGAGCAGTACTTC.

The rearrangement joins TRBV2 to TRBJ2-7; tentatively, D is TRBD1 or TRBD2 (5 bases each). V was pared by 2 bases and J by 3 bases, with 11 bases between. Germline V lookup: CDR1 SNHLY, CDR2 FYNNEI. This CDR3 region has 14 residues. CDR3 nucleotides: TGTGCCAGCAGTGAACAGGCAGGGAGCTACGAGCAGTACTTC. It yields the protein CASSEQAGSYEQYF.

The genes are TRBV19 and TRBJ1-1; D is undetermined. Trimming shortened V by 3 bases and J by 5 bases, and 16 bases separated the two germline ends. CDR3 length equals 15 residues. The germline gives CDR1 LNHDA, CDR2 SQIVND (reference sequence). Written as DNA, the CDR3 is TGTGCCAGTAGTATTGAGGAATGGAGGGAAACTGAAGCTTTCTTT. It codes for CASSIEEWRETEAFF.

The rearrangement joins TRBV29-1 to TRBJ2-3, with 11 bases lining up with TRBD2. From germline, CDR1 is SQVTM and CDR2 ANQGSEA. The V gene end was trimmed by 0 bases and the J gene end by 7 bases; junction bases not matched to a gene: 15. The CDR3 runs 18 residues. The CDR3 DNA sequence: TGCAGCGTTGAAGAAGTGGGGCCAAGGGCTAGCGGGAGGTATACGCAGTATTTT. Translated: CSVEEVGPRASGRYTQYF.

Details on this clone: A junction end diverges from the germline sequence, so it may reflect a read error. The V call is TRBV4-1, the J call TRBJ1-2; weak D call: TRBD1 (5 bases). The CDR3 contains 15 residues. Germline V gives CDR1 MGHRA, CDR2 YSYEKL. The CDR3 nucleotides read TGCGCCAGCAGCCAAGGGGAACAGGTCTTCTATGGCTGCACCTTC. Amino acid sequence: CASSQGEQVFYGCTF.

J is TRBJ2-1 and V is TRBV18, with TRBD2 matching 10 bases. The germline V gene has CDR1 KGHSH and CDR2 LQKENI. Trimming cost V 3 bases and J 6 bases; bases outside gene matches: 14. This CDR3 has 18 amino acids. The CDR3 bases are TGTGCCAGCTCACCCCCCCGGGGGAGCGGGGGGGCGGTCAATGAGCAGTTCTTC. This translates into CASSPPRGSGGAVNEQFF.

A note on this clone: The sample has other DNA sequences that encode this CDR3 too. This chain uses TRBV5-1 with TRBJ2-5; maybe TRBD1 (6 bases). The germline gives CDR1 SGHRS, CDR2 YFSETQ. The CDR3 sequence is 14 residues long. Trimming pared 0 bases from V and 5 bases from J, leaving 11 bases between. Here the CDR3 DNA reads TGCGCCAGCAGCTTGGAGGGCCAGGGGGAGACCCAGTACTTC. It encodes CASSLEGQGETQYF.